Listed here are 17 T cell receptor beta chains from one sample, sequenced in a study of cytomegalovirus exposure and HLA in healthy donors. In the PCR, 60 Vbeta and 13 Jbeta primers were used. The table came from immunoSEQ multiplex PCR; TCRdb's copy has only in-frame clones and leaves some out. The table has around 160,000 clones, just under 75% seen once; the top ten hold about 1.5%. Sequenced material: PBMCs. These receptor sequences come from a woman between 18 and 29 years old in good health and CMV-seronegative.

V is TRBV19 and J is TRBJ2-1; 9 bases map to TRBD1. The CDR3 is 13 residues long. The trim removed 5 bases at V and 8 bases at J, leaving 4 bases unmatched. Per germline, CDR1 LNHDA and CDR2 SQIVND (reference sequence). CDR3 residues: CASSRQGVDEQFF. The CDR3 DNA reads TGTGCCAGTAGTCGACAGGGGGTGGATGAGCAGTTCTTC.

The CDR3 nucleotides are TGTGCCAGCAGCCCCGGGGGACAGTACACCGGGGAGCTGTTTTTT. Translating it yields CASSPGGQYTGELFF. The chain has TRBV2 and TRBJ2-2, with D perhaps TRBD1 (7 bases). The CDR3 is made up of 15 amino acids. Trimming pared 6 bases from V and 3 bases from J, leaving 14 bases between. Germline V gene lookup returns CDR1 SNHLY and CDR2 FYNNEI. Full variable domain (remainder filled in from reference TRBV2 and TRBJ2-2): EPEVTQTPSHQVTQMGQEVILRCVPISNHLYFYWYRQILGQKVEFLVSFYNNEISEKSEIFDDQFSVERPDGSNFTLKIRSTKLEDSAMYFCASSPGGQYTGELFFGEGSRLTVL.

Points on this clone: Sequence at one end of the junction differs from germline and may be a read error. The chain joins TRBV7-9 to TRBJ2-5; a weak D match, TRBD1 (6 bases). The CDR3 is 16 residues long. Germline CDR1 SEHNR, CDR2 FQNEAQ (reference sequence). CDR3 DNA: TGTTCCAGCAGCCATCCGACAGGAATTGGTGCGGAGACCCAGTACTTC. Its translation is CSSSHPTGIGAETQYF.

V usage is TRBV5-6 and J usage is TRBJ2-5; D gene unclear. The end of the DNA aligns better with TRBJ2-7, so the J call may be wrong. CDR3 length: 10 amino acids. CDR1 is SGHDT, CDR2 YYEEEE, per germline. CDR3 amino acids: CASRYHEQYF. As DNA, the CDR3 is TGTGCCAGCAGGTACCACGAGCAGTACTTC.

The genes are TRBV15 and TRBJ2-1; 8 nucleotides match TRBD1. Looked up from germline, CDR1 is LNHNV and CDR2 is YYDKDF (reference sequence). The ends lost 3 bases at V and 4 bases at J; junction bases unmatched: 5. This CDR3 is built from 15 residues. CDR3 sequence (DNA): TGTGCCACCAGCAGGAGGCAGGGGGCATACAATGAGCAGTTCTTC. This encodes CATSRRQGAYNEQFF.

This rearrangement joins TRBV11-3 to TRBJ2-5; a weak D match, TRBD2 (5 bases). The CDR3 spans 15 residues. V lost 3 bases and J 5 bases, leaving 16 bases between the germline ends. Germline CDR1 and CDR2: SGHNT and YENEEA. The CDR3: CASSFGRLKDETQYF. The CDR3 nucleotides read TGTGCCAGCAGCTTCGGCCGACTAAAGGATGAGACCCAGTACTTC.

The count of this clone is one. This chain uses TRBV4-1 with TRBJ2-3; D perhaps matches TRBD1 (6 bases). The CDR3 length is 15 residues. With 4 bases removed from V and 0 bases from J, the gap between germline ends came to 11 bases. Germline CDR1 is MGHRA and CDR2 is YSYEKL. CDR3 sequence reads: CASSPGHFSTDTQYF. In DNA, the CDR3 is TGCGCCAGCAGCCCGGGACACTTTAGCACAGATACGCAGTATTTT.

This clone was seen only a few times. This chain links TRBV5-4 with TRBJ1-1; no clear D gene. V lost 2 bases, J lost 3 bases, and 8 bases lay in between. The CDR3 totals 13 residues. The germline V gene has CDR1 SGHNT and CDR2 YYREEE (reference sequence). The CDR3 region is CASSFKSDTEAFF. CDR3 sequence (DNA): TGTGCCAGCAGCTTTAAGAGTGACACTGAAGCTTTCTTT. Full variable domain (rest looked up from reference TRBV5-4 and TRBJ1-1): ETGVTQSPTHLIKTRGQQVTLRCSSQSGHNTVSWYQQALGQGPQFIFQYYREEENGRGNFPPRFSGLQFPNYSSELNVNALELDDSALYLCASSFKSDTEAFFGQGTRLTVV.

The CDR3 coding sequence is TGTGCCAGCAGTGTCTTACAGGGGGCACAGGACACTGAAGCTTTCTTT. It is translated as CASSVLQGAQDTEAFF. The genes are TRBV6-6 and TRBJ1-1; 9 bases map to TRBD1. CDR1 MNHNY and CDR2 SVGAGI come from the germline V gene (reference sequence). This CDR3 comprises 16 residues. J gave up 3 bases and V 5 bases, and 10 bases lay outside the gene matches.

The chain is built from TRBV11-3 and TRBJ2-1; 10 nucleotides line up with TRBD2. The CDR3 length is 15 residues. CDR1 is SGHNT and CDR2 is YENEEA in the germline V gene. After removal of 4 bases from V and 9 bases from J, the junction contained 9 bases not matched to a gene. The CDR3 here is CASSSEIAGGGEQFF. The CDR3 DNA sequence: TGTGCCAGCAGCTCCGAAATAGCGGGAGGCGGTGAGCAGTTCTTC.

This chain uses TRBV6-6 with TRBJ2-7; 7 bases map to TRBD1. The V gene's germline CDR1 is MNHNY and CDR2 SVGAGI (reference sequence). The CDR3 consists of 14 residues. V was pared by 5 bases and J by 1 base, with 5 bases of the junction left unmatched. The CDR3 bases are TGTGCCAGCAGTGACCCGGGACAGTCCTACGAGCAGTACTTC. Amino acids: CASSDPGQSYEQYF.

V gene TRBV13 combines with J gene TRBJ2-2; possibly TRBD1 for D (6 bases). Germline loops: CDR1 PRHDT, CDR2 FYEKMQ (reference sequence). Trimming removed 4 bases from V and 1 base from J, with 16 bases in between. The CDR3 covers 17 residues. The CDR3 is CASSSNYRELNTGELFF. CDR3 DNA sequence: TGTGCCAGCAGCTCTAACTACAGGGAGCTGAACACCGGGGAGCTGTTTTTT.

The J gene is TRBJ1-3, the V gene TRBV5-5, with a tentative D call TRBD1 (5 bases). The V end was cut by 0 bases, the J end by 0 bases, with 10 bases between. Germline V gene sequence: CDR1 SGHKS, CDR2 YYEKEE (reference sequence). The CDR3 is 16 residues long. CDR3 nucleotide sequence: TGTGCCAGCAGCTTGGTAGAGACAGCCTCTGGAAACACCATATATTTT. Its protein is CASSLVETASGNTIYF.

The rearrangement links TRBV7-2 to TRBJ2-1, with 13 nucleotides matching TRBD2. The J segment lost 2 bases and the V segment lost 6 bases, leaving 10 bases of the junction unmatched. This CDR3 is 18 amino acids long. Germline-derived CDR1 and CDR2 are SGHTA and FQGNSA. The CDR3 DNA sequence: TGTGCCAGCAGGGGGGGGACTAGCGGGGTTCCAACCTACAATGAGCAGTTCTTC. This gives the protein CASRGGTSGVPTYNEQFF.

This clone was picked up a small number of times. This rearrangement joins TRBV15 to TRBJ1-2; no reliable D call. The CDR3 is 15 amino acids. The germline V gene has CDR1 LNHNV and CDR2 YYDKDF (reference sequence). V was clipped by 2 bases and J by 0 bases, with 10 bases between them. The CDR3 DNA sequence: TGTGCCACCAGCAGAACTACGGTAGCTAACTATGGCTACACCTTC. It yields the protein CATSRTTVANYGYTF.

This chain connects TRBV6-1 to TRBJ2-5; possibly TRBD2 for D (6 bases). The germline CDR1 and CDR2 sequences are MNHNS and SASEGT. The CDR3 sequence is 14 residues long. Deletions cut 7 bases from V and 2 bases from J, with 14 bases between. The chain's CDR3 is CASTLPGTQETQYF. The CDR3, as DNA: TGTGCCAGCACTTTACCCGGGACTCAAGAGACCCAGTACTTC.

This clone showed up just a few times. The chain couples TRBV4-2 to TRBJ1-4; D uncertain. Germline V gene data show CDR1 as LGHNA and CDR2 as YNFKEQ. The V gene lost 1 base and the J gene lost 0 bases, with 9 bases spanning the gap. CDR3 length equals 16 residues. In DNA form, the CDR3 reads TGTGCCAGCAGCCAAGCTAACTACGCAACTAATGAAAAACTGTTTTTT. Its protein product is CASSQANYATNEKLFF.